This T cell receptor beta chain emerged from a study of blood T cells in healthy people across ages. The use of a sample-barcoded 5' primer and a J-beta primer mix characterized a second PCR of roughly 6 to 11 cycles. Each CDR3 protein is one row after TCRdb ran MiXCR on the 5' RACE reads. The sample has 700,000 to 950,000 distinct CDR3 sequences; roughly 44% are singletons. The length of the CDR3 is 16 residues. Germline V gives CDR1 SGHTA, CDR2 FQGNSA. J was trimmed by 4 bases and V by 4 bases; bases with no gene match: 10. Sequencing used blood. The receptor comes from a woman aged 55-70 years in good health. This chain links TRBV7-2 with TRBJ2-3, with 8 positions matching TRBD1. Here the CDR3 DNA reads TGTGCCAGCAGCTCCAGGACAGGGTCAGTTTCAGATACGCAGTATTTT. Its protein product is CASSSRTGSVSDTQYF.